These 21 T cell receptor beta chains came from one sample sequenced in a study of control samples from healthy donors and cancer patients. Profiled with immunoSEQ multiplex PCR; TCRdb holds only in-frame clones, not every one. Of 150,000 or so clones in the sample, 94% were seen once. The sample comprised blood. The receptors derive from a man in his forties in good health.

The J gene is TRBJ2-1, the V gene TRBV9; TRBD2 aligns across 16 bases. The CDR3 is 18 amino acids. J lost 10 bases, V lost 0 bases, and 10 bases had no gene match. The germline gives CDR1 SGDLS, CDR2 YYNGEE. The CDR3 DNA sequence: TGTGCCAGCAGCGTAGCGGGGACTAGCGGGAGGGCCCCCGACGAGCAGTTCTTC. It encodes CASSVAGTSGRAPDEQFF.

Comment on this clone: The junction shows a germline mismatch at one end, possibly a read error. Other DNA variants within this sample encode the same CDR3. The chain links TRBV9 to TRBJ2-2, with a weak D call TRBD2 (5 bases). This CDR3 has 18 residues. Germline-derived CDR1 and CDR2 are SGDLS and YYNGEE. In DNA form, the CDR3 reads TGTGCCAGTAGCGTAGGGCGGAAGGTAAAGGCGAACACCGGGGAGCTGTTTTTT. Translation: CASSVGRKVKANTGELFF.

This chain connects TRBV4-2 to TRBJ2-5, with D possibly TRBD2 on 7 matching bases. This CDR3 is 18 amino acids long. V shed 6 bases and J shed 1 base, with 24 bases lying between them. Germline V gene lookup returns CDR1 LGHNA and CDR2 YNFKEQ. Here the CDR3 reads CASSPDLRGGGTQETQYF. CDR3 nucleotides: TGTGCCAGCAGTCCTGATCTACGTGGGGGGGGCACCCAAGAGACCCAGTACTTC.

V is TRBV2 and J is TRBJ1-1, with a weak D call TRBD1 (5 bases). With 4 bases removed from V and 4 bases from J, the gap between germline ends came to 13 bases. The CDR3 sequence is 14 residues long. The germline V gene encodes CDR1 SNHLY and CDR2 FYNNEI. In DNA, the CDR3 is TGTGCCAGCAGTGGGCCGGGGGGAGGCACTGAAGCTTTCTTT. It translates to CASSGPGGGTEAFF. The entire variable domain, with the rest obtained from reference TRBV2 and TRBJ1-1, is as follows: EPEVTQTPSHQVTQMGQEVILRCVPISNHLYFYWYRQILGQKVEFLVSFYNNEISEKSEIFDDQFSVERPDGSNFTLKIRSTKLEDSAMYFCASSGPGGGTEAFFGQGTRLTVV.

This clone has a single count. V is TRBV14 and J is TRBJ1-4, with 7 bases aligning to TRBD1. V shed 1 base and J 4 bases; nucleotides not matched to a gene: 3. The germline V gene has CDR1 SGHDN and CDR2 FVKESK. The CDR3 is 15 residues long. CDR3 residues: CASSQAQGGNEKLFF. The CDR3 DNA sequence: TGTGCCAGCAGCCAAGCCCAGGGGGGTAATGAAAAACTGTTTTTT. Supplemented by reference TRBV14 and TRBJ1-4, the full variable domain reads EAGVTQFPSHSVIEKGQTVTLRCDPISGHDNLYWYRRVMGKEIKFLLHFVKESKQDESGMPNNRFLAERTGGTYSTLKVQPAELEDSGVYFCASSQAQGGNEKLFFGSGTQLSVL.

The chain links TRBV5-1 to TRBJ2-7; 12 nucleotides match TRBD2. Germline lookup yields CDR1 SGHRS and CDR2 YFSETQ. The V and J ends lost 2 bases and 6 bases, in that order; junction bases with no gene match: 6. This CDR3 contains 15 residues. CDR3 bases: TGCGCCAGCAGCTTCCTAGCGGGAGGGCCCTTCGAGCAGTACTTC. It encodes CASSFLAGGPFEQYF.

The CDR3 loop reads CASSIGLAGGINSYNEQFF. The CDR3 bases are TGTGCCAGCAGCATAGGACTAGCGGGAGGTATAAACTCCTACAATGAGCAGTTCTTC. V and J are TRBV27 and TRBJ2-1; TRBD2 aligns across 14 bases. Germline CDR1 is MNHEY and CDR2 is SMNVEV (reference sequence). The CDR3 contains 19 residues. V shed 6 bases, J shed 0 bases, and the junction held 10 bases outside the gene matches.

This chain uses TRBV10-1 with TRBJ2-1; weak D call: TRBD2 (6 bases). From germline, CDR1 is WNHNN and CDR2 SYGVQD (reference sequence). Trimming shortened V by 2 bases and J by 12 bases, and 17 bases separated the two germline ends. The CDR3 covers 14 residues. CDR3 loop: CASSERLAGMRQFF. The DNA for the CDR3 is TGCGCCAGCAGTGAGAGGTTGGCGGGAATGAGGCAGTTCTTC.

Comment on this clone: Other DNA sequences within the sample encode an identical CDR3. The chain has TRBV24-1 and TRBJ1-5, with 7 positions matching TRBD1. The germline CDR1 and CDR2 sequences are KGHDR and SFDVKD. This CDR3 comprises 13 residues. The V and J ends lost 4 bases and 6 bases, in that order; junction bases with no gene match: 2. The CDR3 coding sequence is TGTGCCACCAGTGACAGGGGGGGTCAGCCCCAGCATTTT. Its protein is CATSDRGGQPQHF.

This chain uses TRBV21-1 with TRBJ2-1; the table's D gene call, TRBD1, was not cross checked with the DNA. TRBV21-1 is a pseudogene. The CDR3 extends over 18 amino acids. DNA for the CDR3: TGTGCCAGCAGCAAAGGGGTAGGTGACAAACGACCCTACAATGAGCAGTTCTTC. Residues: CASSKGVGDKRPYNEQFF.

DNA for the CDR3: TGCGCCAGTCACGGGACAGGGACTTGGTACGAGCAGTACTTC. The encoded protein is CASHGTGTWYEQYF. The chain uses TRBV23-1 and TRBJ2-7, with 9 bases that match TRBD1. TRBV23-1 qualifies as an ORF whose function is uncertain. CDR3 length: 14 amino acids. V trimming: 9 bases; J trimming: 4 bases; junction bases outside the gene matches: 10.

In its sample, this clone was seen once. CDR3 nucleotide sequence: TGCAGCGTCCGACAGGGGGCGAGGAGCTACACCTTC. Residues: CSVRQGARSYTF. The chain is built from TRBV29-1 and TRBJ1-2, with 10 bases matching TRBD1. Germline values: CDR1 SQVTM, CDR2 ANQGSEA. V lost 6 bases and J lost 9; bases outside the gene matches: 7. This CDR3 has 12 residues.

The V and J genes are TRBV14 and TRBJ2-1; 7 bases map to TRBD2. Germline values: CDR1 SGHDN, CDR2 FVKESK. This CDR3 region has 14 residues. J lost 3 bases, V lost 3 bases, and 2 bases had no gene match. Here the CDR3 reads CASSQGLYYNEQFF. The CDR3 nucleotides are TGTGCCAGCAGCCAGGGACTATACTACAATGAGCAGTTCTTC.

This sequence joins TRBV29-1 and TRBJ2-7, with 9 bases that match TRBD1. This CDR3 has 14 amino acids. The ends lost 4 bases at V and 2 bases at J; junction bases unmatched: 6. The germline gives CDR1 SQVTM, CDR2 ANQGSEA. CDR3 nucleotide sequence: TGCAGCGTTGTAAAGGACAGGGGTACCTACGAGCAGTACTTC. Protein: CSVVKDRGTYEQYF.

V gene TRBV7-3 combines with J gene TRBJ2-1, with D unclear. Per the germline V gene, CDR1 is SGHTA and CDR2 is FQGTGA. The CDR3 runs to 13 residues. The V end was cut by 0 bases, the J end by 7 bases, with 7 bases between. The CDR3 protein is CASSLTIRNEQFF. DNA of the CDR3: TGTGCCAGCAGCTTAACTATCAGAAATGAGCAGTTCTTC.

This chain uses TRBV5-8 with TRBJ1-3; D gene uncertain. This CDR3 comprises 17 residues. Germline values: CDR1 SGHTS, CDR2 YDEGEE. The V end lost 3 bases, the J end lost 4 bases, and 20 bases lay between the germline ends. The CDR3 protein is CASSSDRSMMTGNTIYF. CDR3 nucleotide sequence: TGTGCCAGCAGCTCGGACCGCAGCATGATGACAGGAAACACCATATATTTT.

The J gene is TRBJ1-5, the V gene TRBV23-1; D is ambiguous. TRBV23-1 carries the ORF label, with uncertain function. V shed 5 bases and J shed 4 bases, with 12 bases lying between them. The CDR3 extends over 14 amino acids. In DNA form, the CDR3 reads TGCGCCAGCAGTGGCAGGAGAGGGAATCAGCCCCAGCATTTT. Translation: CASSGRRGNQPQHF.

As to this clone: This sample includes further DNA sequences coding for the same CDR3. The chain links TRBV5-6 to TRBJ1-2; D is perhaps TRBD1 (6 bases). Trimming cost V 0 bases and J 4 bases, with 7 bases left between them. The V gene's germline CDR1 is SGHDT and CDR2 YYEEEE. This CDR3 is built from 13 residues. CDR3 residues: CASSLVDSYGYTF. Here the CDR3 DNA reads TGTGCCAGCAGCTTGGTGGACAGCTATGGCTACACCTTC.

The CDR3 nucleotides are TGTGCCACCAGTGCTAATAGACAGCCCCAGCATTTT. This codes for CATSANRQPQHF. This chain joins TRBV24-1 and TRBJ1-5; D remains ambiguous. CDR1 is KGHDR and CDR2 is SFDVKD in the germline V gene. The V end lost 5 bases, the J end lost 7 bases, and 8 bases lay between the germline ends. This CDR3 region has 12 residues.

V gene TRBV7-3 combines with J gene TRBJ2-4; tentatively, D is TRBD1 or TRBD2 (5 bases each). Trimming shortened V by 5 bases and J by 4 bases, and 12 bases separated the two germline ends. This CDR3 is built from 14 residues. Per the germline V gene, CDR1 is SGHTA and CDR2 is FQGTGA. In DNA, the CDR3 is TGTGCCAGCAGCATCGGGACGGGAAAAAACATTCAGTACTTC. Its translation is CASSIGTGKNIQYF. Full variable domain (outside the CDR3, taken from reference TRBV7-3 and TRBJ2-4): GAGVSQTPSNKVTEKGKYVELRCDPISGHTALYWYRQSLGQGPEFLIYFQGTGAADDSGLPNDRFFAVRPEGSVSTLKIQRTERGDSAVYLCASSIGTGKNIQYFGAGTRLSVL.

V usage is TRBV2 and J usage is TRBJ1-1, with a possible D match to TRBD1 (6 bases). The CDR3 runs 17 residues. Germline V gene lookup returns CDR1 SNHLY and CDR2 FYNNEI. V gave up 6 bases and J gave up 0 bases, with 20 bases separating them. As DNA, the CDR3 is TGTGCCAGCAGGTACGATTCCGATACAGGGATGAACACTGAAGCTTTCTTT. It translates to CASRYDSDTGMNTEAFF. Based on the CDR3 plus reference TRBV2 and TRBJ1-1, the full variable domain is EPEVTQTPSHQVTQMGQEVILRCVPISNHLYFYWYRQILGQKVEFLVSFYNNEISEKSEIFDDQFSVERPDGSNFTLKIRSTKLEDSAMYFCASRYDSDTGMNTEAFFGQGTRLTVV.